Given below is one T cell receptor beta chain in context. Its antigen remains unidentified. The sample belongs to a study of T cell responses to AZD1222 COVID-19 vaccine. Points from the study as a whole: Dominant at 160-218 and 743-854, vaccine-associated CD4 TCRs also spanned spike. Repertoire samples came only from after the peak T cell response. The study identified only a handful of AZD1222 recipients as seropositive at baseline. Per reports, nearly half of all spike-specific TCRs target regions that are unmutated in variants.

V was pared by 5 bases and J by 2 bases, with 9 bases between. The CDR3 contains 14 residues. Germline CDR1 and CDR2: SEHNR and FQNEAQ (reference sequence). Libraries were prepared by immunoSEQ multiplex PCR; TCRdb keeps only in-frame clonotypes and omits some of them. This repertoire shows 95,000 to 150,000 clones, 90% found once; its top ten account for just over 7%. The TCR sequence derives from an adult in good health. This chain joins TRBV7-9 and TRBJ2-2, with no clear D. The sample consisted of peripheral blood, taken on day 0 of AZD1222 vaccination. The CDR3 DNA reads as TGTGCCAGCAGCAAACCAGATAACACCGGGGAGCTGTTTTTT. It encodes CASSKPDNTGELFF.